This TCR beta chain comes out of a study of T cells in Graves' hyperthyroidism and ophthalmopathy. For the study at large: Any treatment followed the collection of peripheral blood at initial diagnosis.

Amplification yielded TCR beta CDR3 regions, with RNA transcripts as the source. TCR CDR3 regions were first amplified by RT-PCR with HTBI primers. TCRdb re-derived calls from the multiplex PCR reads in MiXCR, one entry per CDR3 protein. The table has over 500,000 distinct CDR3 sequences, 13% to 15% seen once; the top ten hold about 15%. This clonotype was seen repeatedly, ten times or more. CDR3 length equals 15 residues. The germline CDR1 and CDR2 sequences are LGHDT and YNNKEL (reference sequence). Trimming left V 0 bases short and J 6 bases short, with 14 bases between. The sample taken for sequencing was blood. This TCR came from a middle-aged woman with Graves' hyperthyroidism. This chain joins TRBV3-1 and TRBJ2-5; D unclear. CDR3 residues: CASSQEVSRGQTQYF. CDR3 nucleotides: TGTGCCAGCAGCCAAGAAGTGTCCCGAGGACAGACCCAGTACTTC.